This note documents a single TCR beta chain sequence. This clone came up once. Its antigen remains undetermined. No quality values exist for individual bases; no much larger clone is one base distant. This record belongs to a study of beta chain features in type 1 diabetes (dated by TCRdb to between 2017 and 2018). Some background on the complete study: Patients and healthy donors did not differ in mean age, gender distribution, total cell number or subset yield. A total of roughly 100 million sorted cells were examined across all samples, and the number of cells per subset was strongly correlated with RNA yield. In the study, TCRB repertoires of sorted circulating CD4+ T cell subsets from recently diagnosed type 1 diabetes patients were compared with those of matched healthy donors. Whereas all 30 or so donors provided naive and central memory subsets, regulatory and stem cell-like memory subsets were isolated from just 8 patients and about 8 healthy donors. Results and caveats for the whole study, not just this receptor: Naive, central memory and regulatory TCRB repertoires appeared to be more alike among patients than among healthy donors. Shorter templates might be favored by PCR, yet because patient and control samples were amplified and corrected together, any such skew would affect both groups equally. Type 1 diabetes patients showed a moderate but significant shortening of TCRB CDR3 length in all four CD4+ subsets. HLA sub-analyses involved small numbers of individuals, so any influence of HLA type on TCRB rearrangement remained unresolved. Fewer insertions and more nucleotide deletions at VDJ recombination sites were observed in patients with type 1 diabetes, implying thymic rearrangement abnormalities. Because cDNA was sequenced instead of genomic DNA, activated cells with high expression could be over-represented, although the groups did not differ in activation or CD3 levels.

The CDR3 holds 16 amino acids from the cysteine to the phenylalanine. The sequence is cut down to CDR3 DNA, 48 bases in frame from base 1. Via the germline V gene, CDR1 is ENHRY and CDR2 SYGVKD. The trim is 0 bases for V and 3 bases for J, with a gap of 15 bases between the germline ends. Each donor gave one peripheral blood draw, around 0.12 L on average, collected into heparinised tubes. Using a panel that included CD45RO, CCR7, CD25, CD127, CD95 and CD27, naive, central memory, regulatory and stem cell-like memory CD4+ T cells were sorted on a BD FACSAria II. Every sorted population had a purity above 95%. Right away, PBMCs were isolated by Lymphoprep density gradient centrifugation and were stained directly, with no culture step. So that batch effects would be minimized, each experiment stained and sorted samples in pairs, pairing one healthy donor with one patient. The entire isolated RNA was reverse transcribed using the High Capacity cDNA Reverse Transcription Kit, and thus expressed TCRB transcripts were sequenced. Naive, central memory and regulatory T cell samples underwent deep immunoSEQ sequencing, averaging roughly 3.5 million total reads per sample. Sorted cells were lysed in RLT buffer, and RNA was extracted using DNase-treated RNeasy Micro or Mini kits according to cell number. To prevent cross-contamination, each cell subset was processed individually, whereas patient and healthy donor samples were processed jointly. Using the immunoSEQ multiplex PCR, TCRB sequences were amplified from cDNA into 87-bp fragments spanning the CDR3 region. Sequencing of the amplicons was performed on the Illumina HiSeq platform. On the study's bioinformatics: PCR bias was corrected computationally using synthetic template baselines, and reads within Hamming distance 2 were collapsed, with unmergeable singletons discarded. By aligning reads against IMGT, V, D and J genes, CDR3 length, and insertions or deletions at six rearrangement sites were assigned. Within each subset, clonotype counts were normalized to sorted cell number, and only after that were true diversity and Gini coefficients computed with the tcR R package. Repertoire sharing was quantified using the overlap coefficient calculated on TCRB nucleotide sequences. Out-of-frame TCRB sequences from naive cells were analyzed to stand in for the pre-selection repertoire. Drawn from immuneACCESS, this table holds only the in-frame rearrangements with V and J called that TCRdb kept. Clones are partly lost; checked studies trace under half to an unresolved V gene and leave the rest unexplained. That table furnishes V, J and clone size, whereas the DNA furnished D and trimming. This sample has 900,000 or so clones in its table, and roughly 17% of those were observed once. The ten biggest clones cover around 0.02% of the sample.

The receptor's source is a woman under 30 in good health. The sample taken for sequencing was naive CD4+ T cells from blood. The cell subset or site label, read with the paper, signifies: true naive CD4+ T cells. Recombination connected TRBV10-3 to TRBJ2-7; D gene: possibly TRBD2, on 5 matching bases. The DNA sequence is as follows: TGTGCCATCAGTGAGTCGGAGGACTGGATTAACTACGAGCAGTACTTC. It is translated as CAISESEDWINYEQYF.